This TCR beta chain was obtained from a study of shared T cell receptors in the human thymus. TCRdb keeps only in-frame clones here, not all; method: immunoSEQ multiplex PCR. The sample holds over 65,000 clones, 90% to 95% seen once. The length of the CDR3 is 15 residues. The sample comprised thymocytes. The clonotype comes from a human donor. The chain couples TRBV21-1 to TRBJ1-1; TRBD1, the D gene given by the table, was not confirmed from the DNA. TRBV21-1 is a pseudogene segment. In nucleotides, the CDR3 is TGTGCCAGCAGCGATACAGGGGGCCGAGCGGTTCGGGCTTTCTTT. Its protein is CASSDTGGRAVRAFF.